The 20 T cell receptor beta chains in this list originate from one sample, sequenced in a study of blood T cell repertoires in COVID-19. The table came from immunoSEQ multiplex PCR; TCRdb's copy has only in-frame clones and leaves some out. The profile shows 100,000 to 150,000 clones, roughly 83% of them singletons. The sample comprised peripheral blood. All receptors come from a middle-aged man with active or convalescent COVID-19.

This clone was found once. The genes are TRBV6-5 and TRBJ1-2; D unresolved. V was trimmed by 4 bases and J by 4 bases, leaving 10 bases between them. The CDR3 consists of 13 residues. Germline assignment: CDR1 MNHEY and CDR2 SVGAGI. This CDR3 reads CASSSRVGYGYTF. In nucleotides, the CDR3 is TGTGCCAGCAGTTCTCGAGTCGGCTATGGCTACACCTTC.

The V call is TRBV5-1, the J call TRBJ2-1; D perhaps matches TRBD1 (5 bases). This CDR3 region has 14 residues. Germline CDR1 is SGHRS and CDR2 is YFSETQ. Trimming removed 3 bases from V and 5 bases from J, with 12 bases in between. The CDR3 protein is CASSSRQTNNEQFF. CDR3 DNA sequence: TGCGCCAGCAGCTCCCGACAGACCAACAATGAGCAGTTCTTC.

J is TRBJ1-5 and V is TRBV28; D ambiguous. Trimming cost V 2 bases and J 0 bases, with 14 bases left between them. The CDR3 spans 17 residues. CDR1 and CDR2 (germline): MDHEN, SYDVKM. CDR3 sequence: CASSLIGRVYSNQPQHF. The CDR3 nucleotides are TGTGCCAGCAGTTTAATAGGGAGGGTATATAGCAATCAGCCCCAGCATTTT.

This chain joins TRBV5-1 and TRBJ2-2; perhaps TRBD1 as D (6 bases). The germline V gene has CDR1 SGHRS and CDR2 YFSETQ. Trimming shortened V by 3 bases and J by 6 bases, and 9 bases separated the two germline ends. The CDR3 contains 13 residues. The CDR3 here is CASSSPGAGELFF. The CDR3 nucleotides are TGCGCCAGCAGCTCCCCAGGGGCCGGGGAGCTGTTTTTT.

This rearrangement joins TRBV19 to TRBJ1-4, with unresolved D. Trimming removed 5 bases from V and 4 bases from J, with 11 bases in between. This CDR3 comprises 14 residues. Germline CDR1 LNHDA, CDR2 SQIVND (reference sequence). CDR3 nucleotides: TGTGCCAGTAGTGTCCGGGAGATTAATGAAAAACTGTTTTTT. Translating gives CASSVREINEKLFF.

V is TRBV30 and J is TRBJ2-1; possibly TRBD2 for D (6 bases). Deletions cut 2 bases from V and 13 bases from J, with 15 bases between. In germline, CDR1 is GTSNPN, CDR2 SVGIG (reference sequence). The CDR3 extends over 12 amino acids. The CDR3 DNA sequence: TGTGCCTGGAGTCCCACTAGCTCGGGACAGTTCTTC. Amino acids: CAWSPTSSGQFF.

This clone was counted a few times. The chain combines TRBV5-1 with TRBJ1-2; D is ambiguous. Trimming pared 0 bases from V and 4 bases from J, leaving 13 bases between. CDR1 is SGHRS, CDR2 YFSETQ, per germline. The CDR3 covers 15 residues. The CDR3 spells CASSLVAPGGYGYTF. The CDR3 nucleotides are TGCGCCAGCAGCTTGGTCGCCCCAGGAGGCTATGGCTACACCTTC.

The rearrangement links TRBV6-5 to TRBJ1-3; D uncertain. Looked up from germline, CDR1 is MNHEY and CDR2 is SVGAGI. The CDR3 has 15 amino acids. The germline V and J ends were trimmed by 4 bases and 0 bases, with 10 bases remaining between them. CDR3: CASSSTPGSGNTIYF. The CDR3 DNA is TGTGCCAGCAGTTCGACTCCCGGCTCTGGAAACACCATATATTTT.

V and J are TRBV6-6 and TRBJ1-4, with 9 bases identical to TRBD1. This CDR3 region has 15 residues. The trim removed 6 bases at V and 5 bases at J, leaving 7 bases unmatched. CDR1 and CDR2 from the germline V gene are MNHNY and SVGAGI (reference sequence). CDR3 DNA: TGTGCCAGCAGCCCCCGACAGGGGGTAAATGAAAAACTGTTTTTT. Encoded protein: CASSPRQGVNEKLFF.

The chain joins TRBV7-2 to TRBJ2-1, with TRBD2 identical over 11 bases. The V gene end was trimmed by 6 bases and the J gene end by 7 bases; junction bases not matched to a gene: 8. The CDR3 length is 15 residues. The germline CDR1 and CDR2 sequences are SGHTA and FQGNSA. The CDR3: CASRSIAGGPNEQFF. CDR3 coding DNA: TGTGCCAGCAGGTCGATAGCGGGAGGGCCGAATGAGCAGTTCTTC.

V usage is TRBV9 and J usage is TRBJ2-1, with D unclear. V shed 4 bases and J shed 6 bases, with 20 bases lying between them. There are 16 residues in the CDR3. Germline V gene data show CDR1 as SGDLS and CDR2 as YYNGEE. This chain's CDR3 is CASSTSSSFTGNEQFF. The CDR3 DNA reads as TGTGCCAGCAGCACCTCGTCCAGCTTCACGGGCAATGAGCAGTTCTTC.

V and J are TRBV5-4 and TRBJ1-5; D gene ambiguous. The CDR3 sequence is 14 residues long. With 3 bases removed from V and 0 bases from J, the gap between germline ends came to 7 bases. Germline CDR1 and CDR2: SGHNT and YYREEE (reference sequence). The CDR3 DNA reads TGTGCCAGCAGCTCCTTTAATAGCAATCAGCCCCAGCATTTT. Its protein product is CASSSFNSNQPQHF.

This clone was observed a few times. J is TRBJ1-6 and V is TRBV19, with D possibly TRBD1 on 5 matching bases. Germline CDR1 LNHDA, CDR2 SQIVND (reference sequence). This CDR3 is built from 15 residues. V was clipped by 5 bases and J by 7 bases, with 15 bases between them. The CDR3 DNA reads as TGTGCCAGTAGTCCTCGGGACGGGGGGAATTCACCCCTCCACTTT. It translates to CASSPRDGGNSPLHF.

The chain has TRBV12-3 or TRBV12-4 and TRBJ1-1; D remains unclear. Trimming shortened V by 6 bases and J by 7 bases, and 9 bases separated the two germline ends. This CDR3 region has 11 residues. The CDR3 loop reads CASRHRGEAFF. The CDR3 region has the DNA TGTGCCAGCAGACACCGTGGTGAAGCTTTCTTT.

The chain employs TRBV4-3 and TRBJ2-2; unclear D gene. This CDR3 is 16 amino acids long. Germline V lookup: CDR1 LGHNA, CDR2 YSLEER. The V and J ends lost 1 base and 2 bases respectively, with 11 bases between them. The CDR3 DNA follows: TGCGCCAGCAGCCAAGGGGCCGACACAAACACCGGGGAGCTGTTTTTT. Translated, it gives CASSQGADTNTGELFF.

The chain recombines TRBV5-6 with TRBJ1-1, with a tentative D call TRBD1 (5 bases). The CDR3 has 16 amino acids. Trimming pared 0 bases from V and 4 bases from J, leaving 16 bases between. The germline gives CDR1 SGHDT, CDR2 YYEEEE. The CDR3 loop reads CASSLEGAGAATEAFF. The CDR3 DNA follows: TGTGCCAGCAGCTTGGAAGGAGCTGGGGCGGCCACTGAAGCTTTCTTT.

This rearrangement joins TRBV6-5 to TRBJ1-1, with a weak D call TRBD1 (5 bases). Between the trimmed V and J ends, which lost 2 bases and 5 bases, there was a span of 9 bases. Germline CDR1 is MNHEY and CDR2 is SVGAGI. The CDR3 has 13 amino acids. The CDR3 DNA reads as TGTGCCAGCAGTTACGGGGGGGGAACTGAAGCTTTCTTT. Its translation: CASSYGGGTEAFF.

The gene calls are TRBV6-5 and TRBJ2-7; 9 bases are shared with TRBD1. Germline loops: CDR1 MNHEY, CDR2 SVGAGI. CDR3 length equals 14 residues. The junction had 7 bases not matched to a gene; V was cut back by 7 bases and J by 3 bases. The CDR3 DNA follows: TGTGCCAGCACCAGGACAGGGGACTTCTACGAGCAGTACTTC. It is translated as CASTRTGDFYEQYF.

CDR3 DNA: TGTGCCAGCAGCCCGCCTACAGGCTATAACTATGGCTACACCTTC. This encodes CASSPPTGYNYGYTF. V is TRBV5-4 and J is TRBJ1-2, with D perhaps TRBD1 (5 bases). Trimming pared 4 bases from V and 1 base from J, leaving 14 bases between. Germline CDR1 SGHNT, CDR2 YYREEE (reference sequence). This CDR3 is 15 amino acids long. The full variable domain, rest sourced from reference TRBV5-4 and TRBJ1-2, is ETGVTQSPTHLIKTRGQQVTLRCSSQSGHNTVSWYQQALGQGPQFIFQYYREEENGRGNFPPRFSGLQFPNYSSELNVNALELDDSALYLCASSPPTGYNYGYTFGSGTRLTVV.

In its sample, this clone was seen a few times. This chain links TRBV19 with TRBJ1-3; D unclear. The CDR3 sequence is 15 residues long. Germline values: CDR1 LNHDA, CDR2 SQIVND (reference sequence). Trimming left V 5 bases short and J 3 bases short, with 14 bases between. The CDR3 spells CASSWLQSLGNTIYF. The CDR3 DNA sequence: TGTGCCAGTAGTTGGTTACAGTCGCTTGGAAACACCATATATTTT.